A single sample is the source of the 15 T cell receptor beta chains below, sequenced in a study of blood T cells in healthy people across ages. A second PCR, run for about 7 to 11 cycles, used a sample-barcoded 5' primer plus a J-beta primer mix. In TCRdb, the 5' RACE reads were re-called with MiXCR into one record per CDR3 protein. The sample carries roughly 800,000 distinct CDR3 sequences, roughly 64% recorded once. Sequencing input: blood. The receptors stem from a man younger than 45 in good health.

The chain's CDR3 is CASSPGTTNSPLHF. CDR3 in DNA: TGTGCCAGCAGTCCCGGGACAACAAATTCACCCCTCCACTTT. J is TRBJ1-6 and V is TRBV27; D might be TRBD1 (6 bases). CDR3 size: 14 residues. Per germline, CDR1 MNHEY and CDR2 SMNVEV (reference sequence). The V gene lost 5 bases and the J gene lost 7 bases, with 12 bases spanning the gap.

The rearrangement uses TRBV27 and TRBJ1-1; D is possibly TRBD1 (6 bases). Looked up from germline, CDR1 is MNHEY and CDR2 is SMNVEV (reference sequence). V lost 6 bases and J 6 bases, leaving 14 bases between the germline ends. The CDR3 runs to 13 residues. DNA for the CDR3: TGTGCCAGCAGGGGAGGGGGGAAAGCTGAAGCTTTCTTT. Protein: CASRGGGKAEAFF.

This chain uses TRBV27 with TRBJ1-2; the D is unclear. Trimming took off 5 bases at V and 1 base at J, with 8 bases between the two ends. Germline CDR1 reads MNHEY; CDR2 reads SMNVEV (reference sequence). CDR3 size: 13 residues. CDR3 sequence: CASSDKLNYGYTF. For the CDR3, the DNA is TGTGCCAGCAGTGACAAACTTAACTATGGCTACACCTTC.

This clonotype has only a few counts. This chain joins TRBV28 and TRBJ2-1; a possible D gene is TRBD1 (5 bases). The germline V and J ends were trimmed by 2 bases and 8 bases, with 10 bases remaining between them. CDR3 length: 13 residues. Germline assignment: CDR1 MDHEN and CDR2 SYDVKM. The CDR3 nucleotides are TGTGCCAGCAGTTTAACAGGACGGGATGAGCAGTTCTTC. Residues: CASSLTGRDEQFF.

This chain connects TRBV20-1 to TRBJ2-7; D is uncertain. CDR1 is DFQATT and CDR2 is SNEGSKA in the germline V gene (reference sequence). Trimming took off 2 bases at V and 0 bases at J, with 8 bases between the two ends. This CDR3 region has 13 residues. In nucleotides, the CDR3 is TGCAGTGCTAGATGGGCCCGCTCCTACGAGCAGTACTTC. It specifies CSARWARSYEQYF.

The chain recombines TRBV9 with TRBJ2-5; possible D gene TRBD1, 5 bases. V lost 0 bases, J lost 4 bases, and 13 bases lay in between. The CDR3 spans 15 residues. Germline V gives CDR1 SGDLS, CDR2 YYNGEE. The CDR3 DNA is TGTGCCAGCAGCGTAGTCTATGGGGCCGCAGAGACCCAGTACTTC. Its protein is CASSVVYGAAETQYF.

J is TRBJ2-2 and V is TRBV7-2; D is unresolved. The CDR3 loop spans 16 amino acids. Germline V CDR1 and CDR2: SGHTA, FQGNSA. The V end lost 2 bases, the J end lost 3 bases, and 13 bases lay between the germline ends. The CDR3 DNA is TGTGCCAGCAGCTTAACGGGCTCGCAGGACACCGGGGAGCTGTTTTTT. It specifies CASSLTGSQDTGELFF.

The J gene is TRBJ2-3, the V gene TRBV14; 12 nucleotides line up with TRBD2. Trimming removed 4 bases from V and 6 bases from J; junction bases left unmatched: 5. This CDR3 comprises 15 residues. Per germline, CDR1 SGHDN and CDR2 FVKESK. DNA of the CDR3: TGTGCCAGCAGCCCACTAGCGGGGGGATTTGATACGCAGTATTTT. This translates into CASSPLAGGFDTQYF.

This clonotype was observed a handful of times. The chain combines TRBV7-2 with TRBJ2-7; TRBD1 might be the D (5 bases). The ends were cut back, 4 bases at V and 6 bases at J, with 10 bases in the middle. Germline CDR1 SGHTA, CDR2 FQGNSA. The CDR3 totals 12 residues. The CDR3 DNA follows: TGTGCCAGCAGCTCGCAGGGCGGCGAGCAGTACTTC. This gives the protein CASSSQGGEQYF.

V gene TRBV7-9 combines with J gene TRBJ2-5; D gene unclear. Looked up from germline, CDR1 is SEHNR and CDR2 is FQNEAQ (reference sequence). This CDR3 region has 14 residues. Trimming removed 1 base at V and 2 bases at J, with 8 bases between. The CDR3 region has the DNA TGTGCCAGCAGCTTAGGGGTCAGACAAGAGACCCAGTACTTC. Its protein product is CASSLGVRQETQYF.

CDR3 nucleotide sequence: TGTGCCAGCTCACCAGCGGCGAGTCAGCGGCGCGAGCAGTACTTC. This sequence encodes CASSPAASQRREQYF. The chain links TRBV18 to TRBJ2-7, with a weak D call TRBD2 (5 bases). The CDR3 length is 15 residues. V lost 2 bases to trimming and J lost 6 bases, with 17 bases between them. From germline, CDR1 is KGHSH and CDR2 LQKENI. Supplemented by reference TRBV18 and TRBJ2-7, the full variable domain reads NAGVMQNPRHLVRRRGQEARLRCSPMKGHSHVYWYRQLPEEGLKFMVYLQKENIIDESGMPKERFSAEFPKEGPSILRIQQVVRGDSAAYFCASSPAASQRREQYFGPGTRLTVT.

The J gene is TRBJ2-7, the V gene TRBV20-1; the match to TRBD1 covers 8 bases. Trimming at V came to 4 bases and at J to 1 base, leaving 3 bases not matched to a gene. CDR1 and CDR2 (germline): DFQATT, SNEGSKA (reference sequence). The CDR3 contains 13 residues. The CDR3 spells CSAMGTGSYEQYF. The CDR3 DNA reads as TGCAGTGCTATGGGGACAGGATCCTACGAGCAGTACTTC.

The V gene is TRBV2, the J gene TRBJ1-2, with unresolved D. V was pared by 0 bases and J by 4 bases, with 12 bases between. Looked up from germline, CDR1 is SNHLY and CDR2 is FYNNEI. This CDR3 has 15 residues. The CDR3 here is CASSEAVTAGYGYTF. CDR3 nucleotides: TGTGCCAGCAGTGAAGCGGTAACAGCAGGCTATGGCTACACCTTC.

The chain couples TRBV6-5 to TRBJ2-4, with D possibly being TRBD1 (5 bases). V dropped 6 bases and J dropped 13 bases, with 22 bases sitting between them. There are 14 residues in the CDR3. Germline CDR1 reads MNHEY; CDR2 reads SVGAGI. The CDR3 coding sequence is TGTGCCAGCAGCCCGGTGGACACCCGAACACCGCAGTACTTC. Encoded protein: CASSPVDTRTPQYF.

This clonotype was counted only a few times. The chain recombines TRBV11-1 with TRBJ2-1; TRBD2 aligns across 9 bases. CDR1 and CDR2 from the germline V gene are SGHAT and FQDESV (reference sequence). V lost 2 bases and J lost 3; bases outside the gene matches: 5. The CDR3 contains 16 residues. CDR3: CASSLRWTSDYNEQFF. The CDR3 DNA is TGTGCCAGCAGCTTACGATGGACTAGCGACTACAATGAGCAGTTCTTC. The full variable domain, with the rest looked up from reference TRBV11-1 and TRBJ2-1, is EAEVAQSPRYKITEKSQAVAFWCDPISGHATLYWYRQILGQGPELLVQFQDESVVDDSQLPKDRFSAERLKGVDSTLKIQPAELGDSAMYLCASSLRWTSDYNEQFFGPGTRLTVL.